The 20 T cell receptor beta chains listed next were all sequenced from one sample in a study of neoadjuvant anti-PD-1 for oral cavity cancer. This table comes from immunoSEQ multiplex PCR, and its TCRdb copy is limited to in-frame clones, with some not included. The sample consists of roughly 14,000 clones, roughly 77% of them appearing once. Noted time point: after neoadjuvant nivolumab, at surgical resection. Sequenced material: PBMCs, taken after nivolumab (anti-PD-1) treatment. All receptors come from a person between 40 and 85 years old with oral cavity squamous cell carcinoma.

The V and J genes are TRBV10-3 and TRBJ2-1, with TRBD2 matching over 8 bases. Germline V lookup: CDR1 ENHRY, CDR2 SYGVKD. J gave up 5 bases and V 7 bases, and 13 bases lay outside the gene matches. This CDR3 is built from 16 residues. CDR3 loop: CAIMVGWIAGHNEQFF. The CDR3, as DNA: TGTGCCATCATGGTGGGTTGGATAGCGGGACACAATGAGCAGTTCTTC.

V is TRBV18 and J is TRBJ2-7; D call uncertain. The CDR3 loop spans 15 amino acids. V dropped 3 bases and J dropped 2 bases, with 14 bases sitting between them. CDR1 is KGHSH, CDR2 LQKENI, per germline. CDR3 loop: CASSPVADGPYEQYF. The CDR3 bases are TGTGCCAGCTCACCGGTCGCTGACGGACCCTACGAGCAGTACTTC.

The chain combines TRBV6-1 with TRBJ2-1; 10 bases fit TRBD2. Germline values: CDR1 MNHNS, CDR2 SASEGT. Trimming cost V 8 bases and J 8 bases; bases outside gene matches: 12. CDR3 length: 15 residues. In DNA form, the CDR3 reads TGTGCCAGCGAGAGCGGGAGGGCCCGGCACGATGAGCAGTTCTTC. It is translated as CASESGRARHDEQFF.

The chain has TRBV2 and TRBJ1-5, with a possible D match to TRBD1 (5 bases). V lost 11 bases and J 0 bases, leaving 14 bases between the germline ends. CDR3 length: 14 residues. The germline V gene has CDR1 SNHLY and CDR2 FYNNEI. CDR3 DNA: TGTGCCTGTGACCGGGGGTATAGCAATCAGCCCCAGCATTTT. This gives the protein CACDRGYSNQPQHF.

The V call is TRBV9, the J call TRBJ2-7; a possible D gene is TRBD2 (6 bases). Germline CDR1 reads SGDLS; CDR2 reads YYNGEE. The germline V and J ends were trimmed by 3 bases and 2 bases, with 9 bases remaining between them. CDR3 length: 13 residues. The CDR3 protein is CASSGSGTYEQYF. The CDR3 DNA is TGTGCCAGCAGCGGTAGCGGAACCTACGAGCAGTACTTC.

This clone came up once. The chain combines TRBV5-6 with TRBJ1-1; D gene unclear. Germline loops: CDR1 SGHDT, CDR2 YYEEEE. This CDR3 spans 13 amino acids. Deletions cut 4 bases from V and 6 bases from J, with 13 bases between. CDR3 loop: CASSPGVAPEAFF. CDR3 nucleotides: TGTGCCAGCAGCCCCGGGGTAGCGCCTGAAGCTTTCTTT.

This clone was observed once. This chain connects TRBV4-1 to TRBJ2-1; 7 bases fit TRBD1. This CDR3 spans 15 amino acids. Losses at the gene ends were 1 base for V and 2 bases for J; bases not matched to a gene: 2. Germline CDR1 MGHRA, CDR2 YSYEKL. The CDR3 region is CASSQAGQAYNEQFF. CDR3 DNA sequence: TGCGCCAGCAGCCAAGCTGGACAGGCCTACAATGAGCAGTTCTTC.

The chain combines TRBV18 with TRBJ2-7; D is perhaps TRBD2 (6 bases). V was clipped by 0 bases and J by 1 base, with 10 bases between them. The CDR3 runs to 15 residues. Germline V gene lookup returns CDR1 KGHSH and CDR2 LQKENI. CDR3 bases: TGTGCCAGCTCACCACCGCGTGCGGGGTCCTACGAGCAGTACTTC. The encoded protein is CASSPPRAGSYEQYF.

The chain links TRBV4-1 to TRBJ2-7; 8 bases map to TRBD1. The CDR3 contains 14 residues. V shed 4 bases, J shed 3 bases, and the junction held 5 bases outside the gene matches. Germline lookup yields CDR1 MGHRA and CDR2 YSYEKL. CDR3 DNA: TGCGCCAGCAGCCCCCAACAGGGGGTCTACGAGCAGTACTTC. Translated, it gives CASSPQQGVYEQYF.

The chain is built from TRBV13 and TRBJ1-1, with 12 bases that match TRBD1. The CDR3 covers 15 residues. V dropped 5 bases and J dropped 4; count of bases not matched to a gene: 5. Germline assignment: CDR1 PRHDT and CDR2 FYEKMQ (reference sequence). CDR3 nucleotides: TGTGCCAGCAGCGCCGGGACAGGGGGCGGCACTGAAGCTTTCTTT. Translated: CASSAGTGGGTEAFF.

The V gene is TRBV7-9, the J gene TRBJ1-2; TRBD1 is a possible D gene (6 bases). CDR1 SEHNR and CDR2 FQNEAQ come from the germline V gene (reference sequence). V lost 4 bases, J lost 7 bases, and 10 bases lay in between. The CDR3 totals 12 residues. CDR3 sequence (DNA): TGTGCCAGCAGCTCCACAGGGTCTGGCTACACCTTC. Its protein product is CASSSTGSGYTF.

In DNA, the CDR3 is TGTGCCAGCGGATTACCGGGACTAGCGGCCTACAATGAGCAGTTCTTC. It yields the protein CASGLPGLAAYNEQFF. The V call is TRBV27, the J call TRBJ2-1, with TRBD2 matching 11 bases. Germline CDR1 and CDR2: MNHEY and SMNVEV (reference sequence). The CDR3 contains 16 residues. V shed 8 bases, J shed 2 bases, and the junction held 8 bases outside the gene matches.

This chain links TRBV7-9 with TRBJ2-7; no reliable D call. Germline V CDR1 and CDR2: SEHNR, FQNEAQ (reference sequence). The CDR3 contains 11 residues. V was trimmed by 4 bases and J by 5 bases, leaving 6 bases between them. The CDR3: CASSSWHEQYF. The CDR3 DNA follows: TGTGCCAGCAGCTCATGGCACGAGCAGTACTTC.

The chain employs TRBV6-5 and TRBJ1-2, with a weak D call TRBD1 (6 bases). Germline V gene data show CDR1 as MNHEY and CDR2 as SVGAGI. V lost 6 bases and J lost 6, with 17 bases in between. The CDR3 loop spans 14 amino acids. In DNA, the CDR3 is TGTGCCAGCAGCCCGGTGGAGGGGGGAAATGGCTACACCTTC. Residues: CASSPVEGGNGYTF.

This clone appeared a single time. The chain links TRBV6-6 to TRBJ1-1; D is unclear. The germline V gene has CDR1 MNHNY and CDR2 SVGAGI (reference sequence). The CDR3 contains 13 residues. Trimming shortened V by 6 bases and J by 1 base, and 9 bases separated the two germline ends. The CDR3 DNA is TGTGCCAGCAGGAAGGACGAGAACACTGAAGCTTTCTTT. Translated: CASRKDENTEAFF.

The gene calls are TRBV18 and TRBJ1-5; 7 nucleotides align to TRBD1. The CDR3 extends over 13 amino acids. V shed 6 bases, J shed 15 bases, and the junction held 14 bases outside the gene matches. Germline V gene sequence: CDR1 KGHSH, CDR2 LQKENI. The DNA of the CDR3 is TGTGCCAGCTCCCCGGTAGGACAGGAAAATCCGCATTTT. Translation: CASSPVGQENPHF.

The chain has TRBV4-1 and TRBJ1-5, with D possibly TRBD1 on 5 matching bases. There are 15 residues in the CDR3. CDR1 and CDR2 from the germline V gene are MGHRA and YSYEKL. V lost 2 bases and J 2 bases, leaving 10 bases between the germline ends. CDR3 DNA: TGCGCCAGCAGCCAACGGGGGGTCGGCAATCAGCCCCAGCATTTT. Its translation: CASSQRGVGNQPQHF.

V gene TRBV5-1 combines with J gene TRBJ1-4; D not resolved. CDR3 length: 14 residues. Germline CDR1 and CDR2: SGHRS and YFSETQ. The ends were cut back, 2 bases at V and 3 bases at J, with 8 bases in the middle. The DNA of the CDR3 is TGCGCCAGCAGCTTAGGGTCATCTAATGAAAAACTGTTTTTT. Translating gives CASSLGSSNEKLFF.

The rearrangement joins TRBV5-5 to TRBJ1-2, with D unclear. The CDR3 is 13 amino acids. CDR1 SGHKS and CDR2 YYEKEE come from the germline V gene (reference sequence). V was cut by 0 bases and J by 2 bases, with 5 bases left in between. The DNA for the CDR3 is TGTGCCAGCAGCTTGGAAGGGAACTATGGCTACACCTTC. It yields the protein CASSLEGNYGYTF.

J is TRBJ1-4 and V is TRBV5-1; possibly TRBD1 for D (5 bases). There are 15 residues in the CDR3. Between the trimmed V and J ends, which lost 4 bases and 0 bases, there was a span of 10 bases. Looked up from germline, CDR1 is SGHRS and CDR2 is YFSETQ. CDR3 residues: CASSRGTATNEKLFF. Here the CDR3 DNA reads TGCGCCAGCAGCCGGGGGACGGCAACTAATGAAAAACTGTTTTTT.